The 11 T cell receptor beta chains given below trace back to one sample, sequenced in a study of shared clonotypes between healthy human individuals (TCRdb year 2020). To prepare the library, the immunoSEQ multiplex PCR assay was applied. Not all clones reach the TCRdb copy of this immuneACCESS table, which keeps in-frame sequences only. Checked studies attribute under half of the gap to unresolved V genes and leave the rest unexplained. This sample comprises a few million clones, around 94% of them detected only once. The ten largest make up over 0.12% of the sample. Input material: naive CD4+ T cells sorted from blood. Read against the paper, the sample's cell subset or site label means: CD45RA+ positively selected. These receptor sequences come from a man younger than 30 in good health.

The J gene is TRBJ1-2, the V gene TRBV2; maybe TRBD1 (5 bases). CDR1 SNHLY and CDR2 FYNNEI come from the germline V gene. The CDR3 has 13 amino acids. The ends were cut back, 2 bases at V and 10 bases at J, with 14 bases in the middle. CDR3 sequence (DNA): TGTGCCAGCAGTGAACAGGGCCCCCCTAACTACACCTTC. Amino acids: CASSEQGPPNYTF.

V and J are TRBV7-6 and TRBJ2-3; TRBD2 aligns across 9 bases. Germline CDR1 SGHVS, CDR2 FNYEAQ. This CDR3 has 18 residues. The trim removed 0 bases at V and 4 bases at J, leaving 11 bases unmatched. The CDR3 loop is CASSLALWRGGSPDTQYF. In DNA form, the CDR3 reads TGTGCCAGCAGCTTAGCGCTATGGCGGGGGGGCAGCCCAGATACGCAGTATTTT.

The V call is TRBV15, the J call TRBJ1-2, with D tentatively TRBD1 (5 bases). V shed 1 base and J shed 7 bases, with 10 bases lying between them. The CDR3 spans 13 residues. The V gene's germline CDR1 is LNHNV and CDR2 YYDKDF (reference sequence). The CDR3 DNA is TGTGCCACCAGCAGAGGGCAGGGTGCTGGCTACACCTTC. It encodes CATSRGQGAGYTF.

The V and J genes are TRBV6-5 and TRBJ1-1; tentatively, D is TRBD1 (6 bases). There are 16 residues in the CDR3. CDR1 is MNHEY and CDR2 is SVGAGI in the germline V gene. V was pared by 2 bases and J by 2 bases, with 15 bases between. CDR3 nucleotide sequence: TGTGCCAGCAGTTACGAGATTGGGGGCCTAAACACTGAAGCTTTCTTT. Translated, it gives CASSYEIGGLNTEAFF.

The chain has TRBV10-3 and TRBJ2-7; D may be TRBD1 (6 bases). V was cut by 3 bases and J by 2 bases, with 8 bases left in between. Germline lookup yields CDR1 ENHRY and CDR2 SYGVKD. The CDR3 is 13 amino acids. CDR3 in amino acids: CAISDRDTYEQYF. For the CDR3, the DNA is TGTGCCATCAGTGACCGGGACACCTACGAGCAGTACTTC.

This chain links TRBV19 with TRBJ2-7; 12 bases map to TRBD2. Looked up from germline, CDR1 is LNHDA and CDR2 is SQIVND (reference sequence). This CDR3 spans 15 amino acids. V shed 5 bases and J 4 bases; nucleotides not matched to a gene: 6. This CDR3 is CASSEASGRAYEQYF. CDR3 in DNA: TGTGCCAGTAGTGAAGCTAGCGGGAGGGCGTACGAGCAGTACTTC.

This sequence joins TRBV12-5 and TRBJ1-1; 7 nucleotides line up with TRBD1. Germline CDR1 reads LGHNT; CDR2 reads FRNRAP. Losses at the gene ends were 0 bases for V and 0 bases for J; bases not matched to a gene: 7. CDR3 length: 17 amino acids. The CDR3 nucleotides are TGTGCTAGTGGTTTGGTACGTCAGGGGGGTATGAACACTGAAGCTTTCTTT. Translated, it gives CASGLVRQGGMNTEAFF.

In its sample, this clone was seen a few times. This chain uses TRBV7-9 with TRBJ1-1; D gene uncertain. Trimming pared 5 bases from V and 1 base from J, leaving 14 bases between. This CDR3 is built from 15 residues. Per germline, CDR1 SEHNR and CDR2 FQNEAQ (reference sequence). The CDR3 sequence is CASSTWPAENTEAFF. CDR3 nucleotide sequence: TGTGCCAGCAGCACGTGGCCAGCGGAGAACACTGAAGCTTTCTTT.

The chain is built from TRBV7-9 and TRBJ2-3, with D hard to call. The CDR3 spans 13 residues. Trimming removed 8 bases from V and 1 base from J, with 10 bases in between. Germline V lookup: CDR1 SEHNR, CDR2 FQNEAQ (reference sequence). The CDR3 sequence is CASQHGGTDTQYF. CDR3 DNA: TGTGCCAGCCAACATGGGGGCACAGATACGCAGTATTTT. Using reference TRBV7-9 and TRBJ2-3 for the parts outside the CDR3, the full variable domain is DTGVSQNPRHKITKRGQNVTFRCDPISEHNRLYWYRQTLGQGPEFLTYFQNEAQLEKSRLLSDRFSAERPKGSFSTLEIQRTEQGDSAMYLCASQHGGTDTQYFGPGTRLTVL.

The gene calls are TRBV28 and TRBJ1-2, with 12 bases lining up with TRBD1. J was trimmed by 4 bases and V by 6 bases; bases with no gene match: 15. The CDR3 sequence is 18 residues long. Germline V CDR1 and CDR2: MDHEN, SYDVKM. In nucleotides, the CDR3 is TGTGCCAGCAGACCCCAGGGGGGACAGGGGGCGAGGGGCTATGGCTACACCTTC. Translated: CASRPQGGQGARGYGYTF.

The V gene is TRBV5-4, the J gene TRBJ2-2; 7 nucleotides align to TRBD2. The junction had 12 bases not matched to a gene; V was cut back by 4 bases and J by 6 bases. Per germline, CDR1 SGHNT and CDR2 YYREEE (reference sequence). This CDR3 contains 16 residues. CDR3 protein: CASSQPRLGGSGELFF. The CDR3, as DNA: TGTGCCAGCAGCCAGCCTCGTCTGGGAGGGTCCGGGGAGCTGTTTTTT.